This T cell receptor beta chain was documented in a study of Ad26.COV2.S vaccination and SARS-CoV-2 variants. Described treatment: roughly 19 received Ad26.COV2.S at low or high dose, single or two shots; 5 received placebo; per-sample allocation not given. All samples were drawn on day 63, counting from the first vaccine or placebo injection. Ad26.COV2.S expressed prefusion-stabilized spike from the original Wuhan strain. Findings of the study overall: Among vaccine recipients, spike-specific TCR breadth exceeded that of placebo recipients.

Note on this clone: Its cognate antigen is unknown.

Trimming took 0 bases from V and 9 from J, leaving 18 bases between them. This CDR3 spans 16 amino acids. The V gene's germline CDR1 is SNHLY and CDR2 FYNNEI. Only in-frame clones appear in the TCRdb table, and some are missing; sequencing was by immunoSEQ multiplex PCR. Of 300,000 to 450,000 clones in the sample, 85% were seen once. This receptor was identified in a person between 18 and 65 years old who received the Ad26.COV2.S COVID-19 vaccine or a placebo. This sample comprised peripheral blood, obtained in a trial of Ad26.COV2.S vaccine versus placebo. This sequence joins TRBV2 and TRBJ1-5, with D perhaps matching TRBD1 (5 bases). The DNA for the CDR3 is TGTGCCAGCAGTGAAGCCGTAGGGACCGCGATCCGGCCCCAGCATTTT. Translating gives CASSEAVGTAIRPQHF.